This section outlines one T cell receptor beta chain sequence together with its context. This clone appeared once. Which antigen it targets is not known. Qualities for individual bases were not recorded, and no much larger clone is one base off. There are 13 amino acids in the CDR3, from cysteine to phenylalanine inclusive. Here the CDR3 DNA is all that survives: 39 bases in frame from base 1. V loses 7 bases, J loses 7 bases, and the germline ends lie 14 bases apart. Taken from the germline V gene, the CDR1 and CDR2 loops are SGHTA and FQGNSA. The data derive from a study of T cell repertoires and HLA-DP antigens (dated by TCRdb to the late 2010s). Turning to the overall study: An in vitro model of CD4+ T cell alloreactivity against allogeneic HLA-DP presented by transduced HeLa cells was used in the study. Average DNA input was approximately 220 ng for sorted CD137+CD4+ samples, compared with about 1,100 ng for pre-culture CD4+ samples. One alloantigen differed from self by one peptide-binding groove amino acid, whereas the other differed by ten, modelling structurally similar versus dissimilar alloantigens. The three donors, two male and one female, ranged from the 18-to-29 to the 60-to-69 age band.

Overall study results and their limits: Limitations included only a few donors, a non-physiological HeLa antigen-presenting system, and the use of total CD4+ responder cells. An average cumulative frequency of approximately 35% against one allele and approximately 50% against the other was found for clones undetected before culture. Sorted CD137+ cells showed similar clonality against both alloantigens, at approximately 0.4, which was much higher than the roughly 0.04 seen in pre-culture samples. Naive and memory CD4+ repertoires were not analysed separately.

TCRB CDR3 regions were amplified with the immunoSEQ multiplex PCR using forward primers for 54 TRBV segments and reverse primers for 13 TRBJ segments. Deep resolution, with a target of 200,000 T cell genomes, was applied to the sequencing of pre-culture CD4+ samples. Sequencing of amplicons was performed on an Illumina HiSeq System, and 87 bp reads covering the CDR3 were generated. Per the source publication's procedure: Correction for PCR and sequencing errors was applied to reads, and CDR3 regions were defined through alignment to IMGT reference sequences. Template and unique rearrangement counts were estimated using synthetic template pools. Clonality was computed as 1 minus Pielou's evenness. The Daley-Smith estimator was used to estimate richness. Morisita's index served as the measure of repertoire overlap. Clones found in cultured samples but undetected in the pre-culture repertoire of the corresponding donor were defined as low-abundance clones. The immuneACCESS repertoire file appears here via TCRdb, limited to in-frame rearrangements. These files lack a portion of the clones; in checked studies, under half of the deficit traces to unresolved V genes, and the cause of the others is not known. Clone size and the V and J calls come from that table; the DNA yielded D and trimming. Across this sample there are 55,000 to 80,000 clones, with around 77% seen only once. The ten largest clones capture roughly 1.6% of the sample.

Untouched CD4+ T cells were isolated from Ficoll-separated PBMC by magnetic bead negative selection, reaching an average purity of around 98%. Untouched CD4+ T cells were isolated with magnetic beads from Ficoll-separated PBMC, and a purity of about 97.7% was reached with negligible CD8+ contamination. Peripheral blood mononuclear cells came from the buffy coats of a few healthy blood donors. Each of the three donors was CMV seronegative. The DNeasy Blood & Tissue Kit was used for extraction of genomic DNA. TCRB sequencing was performed on genomic DNA from sorted CD137+CD4+ cells and pre-culture CD4+ baseline samples from each subject.

Sequencing input: CD4+ T cells from PBMCs. The TCR comes from a man in his sixties in good health and CMV-seronegative. Rearrangement joined TRBV7-2 to TRBJ1-5; TRBD1 is possibly the D segment (5 matching bases). The CDR3 protein: CASTPWGGQPQHF. In nucleotide form, the sequence is TGTGCCAGCACCCCCTGGGGGGGACAGCCCCAGCATTTT.